The next 12 T cell receptor beta chains were all read from a single sample in a study of beta chain features in type 1 diabetes (dated by TCRdb to the late 2010s). The library relied on the immunoSEQ multiplex PCR assay. The High Capacity cDNA Reverse Transcription Kit was used to reverse transcribe all of the isolated RNA, meaning that expressed TCRB transcripts were what got sequenced. TCRdb took over this immuneACCESS table, retaining in-frame rearrangements with V and J assigned. Such tables are incomplete; in checked studies, under half of the missing clones stem from an unresolved V gene, and the remainder is unexplained. This sample has 130,000 to 150,000 clones in its table, and about 50% of those were observed once. The top ten constitute roughly 0.43% of the sample. Sequencing was done on a sample of Tregs from blood. The label giving this sample's cell subset or site can be read as: regulatory CD4+ T cells. The receptor source for this set is a man younger than 35 in good health.

Only a few counts were recorded for this clone. The chain carries TRBV5-8 and TRBJ2-5; the D gene is possibly TRBD1 (5 bases). CDR1 and CDR2 from the germline V gene are SGHTS and YDEGEE. The CDR3 runs 11 residues. The ends were cut back, 3 bases at V and 5 bases at J, with 5 bases in the middle. The CDR3 protein is CASSYRETQYF. The CDR3 coding sequence is TGTGCCAGCAGCTACAGGGAGACCCAGTACTTC. The entire variable domain, with the rest obtained from reference TRBV5-8 and TRBJ2-5, is as follows: EAGVTQSPTHLIKTRGQQATLRCSPISGHTSVYWYQQALGLGLQFLLWYDEGEERNRGNFPPRFSGRQFPNYSSELNVNALELEDSALYLCASSYRETQYFGPGTRLLVL.

The rearrangement uses TRBV5-6 and TRBJ1-4; D not certain. Germline V gives CDR1 SGHDT, CDR2 YYEEEE. The V end was cut by 4 bases, the J end by 10 bases, with 8 bases between. The CDR3 loop spans 11 amino acids. For the CDR3, the DNA is TGTGCCAGCAGCACCCGGGGAAAACTGTTTTTT. Translation: CASSTRGKLFF.

In this sample, this clone turned up a few times. The rearrangement joins TRBV29-1 to TRBJ2-1, with 9 bases that match TRBD2. V trimming: 0 bases; J trimming: 8 bases; junction bases outside the gene matches: 14. The CDR3 covers 17 residues. Looked up from germline, CDR1 is SQVTM and CDR2 is ANQGSEA. The CDR3 DNA sequence: TGCAGCGTTGAAGATCTACCGGGCCTAGCGGGAACCTATGAGCAGTTCTTC. Residues: CSVEDLPGLAGTYEQFF.

The chain is built from TRBV13 and TRBJ2-7; 9 nucleotides align to TRBD1. The V and J ends lost 4 bases and 4 bases, in that order; junction bases with no gene match: 8. Germline assignment: CDR1 PRHDT and CDR2 FYEKMQ (reference sequence). The CDR3 totals 15 residues. The CDR3 bases are TGTGCCAGCAGCTCAGCCGGGACAGGGTCTTACGAGCAGTACTTC. Protein: CASSSAGTGSYEQYF.

The count of this clone is one. CDR3 sequence: CASRRDSWDTIYF. In nucleotides, the CDR3 is TGTGCCAGCCGACGGGACTCATGGGACACCATATATTTT. The gene calls are TRBV28 and TRBJ1-3, with a weak D call TRBD1 (5 bases). Trimming cost V 8 bases and J 8 bases, with 16 bases left between them. CDR1 and CDR2 (germline): MDHEN, SYDVKM. This CDR3 contains 13 residues.

This clone was seen only a few times. This chain connects TRBV7-2 to TRBJ1-1; no clear D. V lost 0 bases and J lost 0, with 5 bases in between. The CDR3 has 14 amino acids. Germline V gives CDR1 SGHTA, CDR2 FQGNSA. Here the CDR3 DNA reads TGTGCCAGCAGCTTAGCAAGCATGAACACTGAAGCTTTCTTT. Its protein is CASSLASMNTEAFF. The full variable domain, with the rest looked up from reference TRBV7-2 and TRBJ1-1, is GAGVSQSPSNKVTEKGKDVELRCDPISGHTALYWYRQSLGQGLEFLIYFQGNSAPDKSGLPSDRFSAERTGGSVSTLTIQRTQQEDSAVYLCASSLASMNTEAFFGQGTRLTVV.

In this sample, this clone turned up a few times. The chain recombines TRBV6-1 with TRBJ1-1, with unresolved D. Germline V CDR1 and CDR2: MNHNS, SASEGT. Trimming removed 8 bases at V and 1 base at J, with 11 bases between. CDR3 length: 13 residues. The CDR3 here is CASLSGKNTEAFF. The CDR3, as DNA: TGTGCCAGCCTCTCCGGGAAGAACACTGAAGCTTTCTTT.

This clone was observed a handful of times. The sample holds other DNA sequences that translate to the same CDR3. The CDR3 nucleotides read TGTGCCAGCAGCTTAGGCCCAGTGGCAGATACGCAGTATTTT. This sequence encodes CASSLGPVADTQYF. The chain uses TRBV7-2 and TRBJ2-3; unclear D gene. CDR1 is SGHTA and CDR2 is FQGNSA in the germline V gene. The CDR3 totals 14 residues. The V end was cut by 1 base, the J end by 4 bases, with 9 bases between.

The chain uses TRBV27 and TRBJ1-6, with 7 nucleotides matching TRBD1. This CDR3 spans 15 amino acids. V lost 6 bases to trimming and J lost 3 bases; unmatched junction nucleotides: 5. CDR1 is MNHEY, CDR2 SMNVEV, per germline (reference sequence). This CDR3 is CASSIGTVYNSPLHF. For the CDR3, the DNA is TGTGCCAGCAGCATCGGGACAGTCTATAATTCACCCCTCCACTTT.

The J gene is TRBJ2-2, the V gene TRBV18; D is undetermined. CDR1 and CDR2 (germline): KGHSH, LQKENI. V dropped 4 bases and J dropped 1 base, with 10 bases sitting between them. There are 15 residues in the CDR3. The CDR3 spells CASSLLGLNTGELFF. The CDR3 DNA reads TGTGCCAGCTCACTTCTAGGCCTGAACACCGGGGAGCTGTTTTTT.

In this sample, this clone turned up a few times. The rearrangement uses TRBV5-1 and TRBJ1-1; D is possibly TRBD1 (6 bases). Trimming stripped 4 bases from V and 1 base from J, with 17 bases between. This CDR3 spans 16 amino acids. Germline V CDR1 and CDR2: SGHRS, YFSETQ. The CDR3 spells CASSKDSPISNTEAFF. CDR3 nucleotide sequence: TGCGCCAGCAGCAAGGACAGCCCCATATCGAACACTGAAGCTTTCTTT.

This clone was counted between two and nine times. The CDR3 region is CASSLGTGTNSPLHF. CDR3 nucleotides: TGCGCCAGCAGCTTGGGGACAGGGACTAATTCACCCCTCCACTTT. The chain combines TRBV5-1 with TRBJ1-6; 8 nucleotides align to TRBD1. This CDR3 is 15 amino acids long. CDR1 and CDR2 (germline): SGHRS, YFSETQ. Trimming took 0 bases from V and 6 from J; bases not matched to a gene: 2.